This TCR beta chain was sequenced in a study of blood T cell repertoires in COVID-19. Overall study: Material from acute and convalescent COVID-19 was sourced from the United States, Italy and Spain.

TCRdb's table, derived via immunoSEQ multiplex PCR, lists solely in-frame clones and lacks some. This table holds about 47,000 clones, around 86% found once. V was cut by 7 bases and J by 5 bases, with 15 bases left in between. Germline assignment: CDR1 MNHEY and CDR2 SVGAGI. The CDR3 totals 14 residues. This TCR derives from a man aged 60 to 69 with active COVID-19. The material sequenced was peripheral blood. V usage is TRBV6-5 and J usage is TRBJ2-1; maybe TRBD1 (5 bases). The chain's CDR3 is CASTDRSANNEQFF. In nucleotides, the CDR3 is TGTGCCAGCACCGACAGAAGTGCTAACAATGAGCAGTTCTTC.